This TCR beta chain is from a study of blood T cell repertoires in COVID-19. Study-level information: Donors in the United States, Italy and Spain gave samples during acute or convalescent COVID-19.

Authors' analysis steps: Cell counts per sample came from amplifying reference gene primers. Generated by immunoSEQ multiplex PCR, the TCRdb table keeps only in-frame clones and is missing some. D and trimming were read from the DNA, whereas the V and J calls and clone size are those reported in that table. The repertoire holds roughly 280,000 clones, about nine tenths seen once, with about 8.7% in the top ten. Germline V gene lookup returns CDR1 SGHTA and CDR2 FQGNSA. The CDR3 is 13 amino acids. V lost 6 bases and J 7 bases, leaving 13 bases between the germline ends. The rearrangement joins TRBV7-2 to TRBJ2-1; D is undetermined. The sequenced material came from peripheral blood. This sequence originates from a man in his forties with active or convalescent COVID-19. The CDR3 is CASSFSTFNEQFF. CDR3 sequence (DNA): TGTGCCAGCAGTTTTTCCACATTTAATGAGCAGTTCTTC.